The rows below give T cell receptor beta chains drawn from one sample of a study of blood T cell repertoires in COVID-19. Repertoires were generated with immunoSEQ multiplex PCR, while TCRdb's copy carries only in-frame clones and drops some. The sample contains 140,000 or so clones, around 90% of which appear only once. The specimen was peripheral blood. These receptor sequences come from a man in his sixties with active or convalescent COVID-19. Each CDR3 is given with its conserved first and last residue. The D gene is left open where the match is weak. Expanded clones are given a class, and other clones once, few, many or no size at all.

d_call	v_call	clone_size	j_call	cdr3_aa	cdr3_nt
TRBD1	TRBV27	few	TRBJ1-2	CASSGGQGYGYTF	TGTGCCAGCAGTGGGGGACAGGGCTATGGCTACACCTTC
TRBD2	TRBV4-1	NA	TRBJ2-7	CASSARTSGSYEQYF	TGCGCCAGCAGCGCTCGGACTAGCGGCTCCTACGAGCAGTACTTC
NA	TRBV5-6	NA	TRBJ2-7	CASSFPGVDYEQYF	TGTGCCAGCAGCTTCCCAGGGGTGGACTACGAGCAGTACTTC
TRBD1	TRBV28	NA	TRBJ2-4	CASSAGGRLDIQYF	TGTGCCAGCAGTGCAGGGGGCAGGTTAGACATTCAGTACTTC
TRBD1	TRBV28	NA	TRBJ1-4	CASSLRDRLIKKLFF	TGTGCCAGCAGTTTAAGGGACAGACTTATTAAAAAACTGTTTTTT
TRBD2	TRBV5-4	NA	TRBJ2-3	CASTFGGGSVLGTQYF	TGTGCCAGCACCTTCGGAGGCGGGAGTGTCTTGGGGACGCAGTATTTT
TRBD1	TRBV27	NA	TRBJ2-7	CASWGQAGSSSYEQYF	TGTGCCAGCTGGGGACAGGCGGGTAGTAGCTCCTACGAGCAGTACTTC
NA	TRBV28	NA	TRBJ2-7	CATMGGLYEQYF	TGTGCCACCATGGGAGGTCTGTACGAGCAGTACTTC
NA	TRBV18	NA	TRBJ2-1	CASSPQGLNEQFF	TGTGCCAGCTCACCTCAGGGCCTCAATGAGCAGTTCTTC
NA	TRBV30	NA	TRBJ2-1	CAWTPGTYNEQFF	TGTGCCTGGACCCCGGGGACCTACAATGAGCAGTTCTTC
NA	TRBV2	NA	TRBJ1-5	CASRSGGRNQPQHF	TGTGCCAGCAGGTCCGGGGGGCGGAATCAGCCCCAGCATTTT
NA	TRBV7-2	NA	TRBJ1-1	CASSLRGYQTEAFF	TGTGCCAGCAGCTTAAGAGGGTATCAGACTGAAGCTTTCTTT
TRBD1	TRBV18	NA	TRBJ2-3	CASSPQGARRTDTQYF	TGTGCCAGCTCACCACAGGGGGCACGCAGAACAGATACGCAGTATTTT
NA	TRBV10-3	medium-sized	TRBJ1-2	CAISDWDINYGYTF	TGTGCCATCAGTGACTGGGACATTAACTATGGCTACACCTTC
NA	TRBV6-2/TRBV6-3	NA	TRBJ1-6	CASSYSPGRYSPLHF	TGTGCCAGCAGTTACTCGCCAGGGAGGTATTCACCCCTCCACTTT
TRBD1	TRBV3-1/TRBV3-2	NA	TRBJ1-2	CASSQRGGNYGYTF	TGTGCCAGCAGCCAACGAGGGGGCAACTATGGCTACACCTTC
TRBD2	TRBV6-5	NA	TRBJ2-5	CASRSRSGEETQYF	TGTGCCAGCCGATCCCGAAGCGGGGAAGAGACCCAGTACTTC
NA	TRBV20-1	NA	TRBJ2-6	CSASRTVSSGANVLTF	TGCAGTGCTAGTCGGACTGTCAGCTCTGGGGCCAACGTCCTGACTTTC
TRBD2	TRBV5-1	NA	TRBJ2-7	CASSLRLAGAYEQYF	TGCGCCAGCAGCTTGCGACTAGCGGGTGCCTACGAGCAGTACTTC
TRBD1	TRBV2	once	TRBJ2-1	CAASDRTGGNNEQFF	TGTGCCGCAAGCGACAGGACAGGGGGGAACAATGAGCAGTTCTTC
NA	TRBV10-3	NA	TRBJ2-3	CASLTRASSTDTQYF	TGTGCCAGCCTTACTAGAGCGTCTAGCACAGATACGCAGTATTTT
TRBD1	TRBV6-5	NA	TRBJ2-5	CASRGGTGETQYF	TGTGCCAGCAGGGGTGGGACAGGAGAGACCCAGTACTTC
TRBD1	TRBV5-1	NA	TRBJ1-1	CASSLGGGTEAFF	TGCGCCAGCAGCTTAGGGGGCGGGACTGAAGCTTTCTTT
NA	TRBV9	NA	TRBJ1-6	CAGGQSPNSPLHF	TGTGCCGGTGGACAGAGCCCTAATTCACCCCTCCACTTT
NA	TRBV9	NA	TRBJ2-7	CASSVAADRISYEQYF	TGTGCCAGCAGCGTAGCGGCCGACAGGATCTCCTACGAGCAGTACTTC
NA	TRBV7-2	NA	TRBJ2-7	CASSPPQKADEQYF	TGTGCCAGCAGCCCCCCACAGAAGGCTGACGAGCAGTACTTC
NA	TRBV5-1	NA	TRBJ2-7	CASSLGATASYEQYF	TGCGCCAGCAGCTTGGGAGCGACGGCCTCCTACGAGCAGTACTTC
TRBD1	TRBV6-5	NA	TRBJ2-2	CASRATGTTGELFF	TGTGCCAGCAGAGCGACAGGGACCACCGGGGAGCTGTTTTTT
TRBD2	TRBV4-1	few	TRBJ2-2	CASSQGSGRAGTGELFF	TGCGCCAGCAGCCAAGGCAGCGGGAGGGCCGGGACCGGGGAGCTGTTTTTT
NA	TRBV7-8	NA	TRBJ2-1	CASSLGSIYNEQFF	TGTGCCAGCAGCTTAGGTTCCATTTACAATGAGCAGTTCTTC
TRBD1	TRBV9	NA	TRBJ1-6	CASSASGTGGTGSPLHF	TGTGCCAGCAGCGCAAGTGGGACAGGGGGAACAGGGTCACCCCTCCACTTT
TRBD1	TRBV19	once	TRBJ1-5	CASSTTQGAGSNQPQHF	TGTGCCAGTAGTACCACACAGGGGGCTGGGAGCAATCAGCCCCAGCATTTT
TRBD1	TRBV6-5	NA	TRBJ2-2	CASRTSGGVTGELFF	TGTGCCAGCAGGACGTCAGGGGGCGTAACCGGGGAGCTGTTTTTT
TRBD2	TRBV6-5	NA	TRBJ2-5	CASSSGTIETQYF	TGTGCCAGCAGCTCCGGGACTATAGAGACCCAGTACTTC
TRBD2	TRBV7-3	NA	TRBJ2-1	CASSLTTSRGDEQFF	TGTGCCAGCAGCTTAACGACTAGCCGTGGTGATGAGCAGTTCTTC
NA	TRBV10-3	NA	TRBJ1-2	CAISDSIRTPIYGYTF	TGTGCCATCAGTGATTCCATAAGGACACCGATTTATGGCTACACCTTC
TRBD2	TRBV5-1	NA	TRBJ2-3	CASSFLAGDPDTQYF	TGCGCCAGCAGCTTTCTAGCGGGAGATCCGGATACGCAGTATTTT
TRBD1	TRBV19	NA	TRBJ2-2	CAVRDRGRRVGELFF	TGTGCCGTCCGGGACAGGGGGCGCAGGGTCGGGGAGCTGTTTTTT